This T cell receptor (beta chain) was captured in a study of blood T cells in healthy people across ages. Study details: Through template switching, about one barcoded beta molecule was captured per two T cells, as measured in model experiments.

The J segment lost 2 bases and the V segment lost 5 bases, leaving 2 bases of the junction unmatched. Germline CDR1 reads DFQATT; CDR2 reads SNEGSKA (reference sequence). This CDR3 contains 13 residues. It was 8 to 10 milliliters of peripheral blood that were drawn from each donor. Isolating PBMCs gave at least 6.5 million of these cells per sample. A second 7 to 11 cycle PCR used barcoded and J-beta primers. Unique molecular identifiers of 12 random nucleotides labeled each cDNA. TCRdb analysed the 5' RACE reads with MiXCR anew, one entry per CDR3 protein. The data show about 1.4 million distinct CDR3 sequences, with around 55% seen just once and 6.5% to 8% held by the top ten. In this sample, this clonotype turned up a few times.

What was sequenced was blood. This TCR derives from a man between 18 and 29 years old in good health. The V call is TRBV20-1, the J call TRBJ2-7, with 11 bases aligning to TRBD2. The CDR3 DNA reads as TGCAGTGCTGTGACTAGCGGGACCTACGAGCAGTACTTC. Translation gives CSAVTSGTYEQYF.